Listed here are 16 T cell receptor beta chains from one sample, sequenced in a study of cytomegalovirus exposure and HLA in healthy donors. Only in-frame clones appear in the TCRdb table, and some are missing; sequencing was by immunoSEQ multiplex PCR. The sample gives approximately 59,000 clones, 85% to 95% of which show up once; 1.5% to 2% is in the top ten. Sequences were obtained from PBMCs. These receptors originate from a woman aged 18-30 years in good health and CMV-seropositive.

This chain links TRBV19 with TRBJ2-1; the D gene is possibly TRBD1 (7 bases). The length of the CDR3 is 16 residues. V shed 7 bases and J shed 5 bases, with 21 bases lying between them. CDR1 is LNHDA and CDR2 is SQIVND in the germline V gene (reference sequence). This CDR3 reads CASNPRQGGLDNEQFF. CDR3 coding DNA: TGTGCCAGTAACCCGAGGCAGGGGGGTTTAGACAATGAGCAGTTCTTC.

The V and J genes are TRBV7-9 and TRBJ2-1; 7 positions agree with TRBD1. The CDR3 extends over 15 amino acids. Germline CDR1 is SEHNR and CDR2 is FQNEAQ (reference sequence). J gave up 5 bases and V 0 bases, and 4 bases lay outside the gene matches. In nucleotides, the CDR3 is TGTGCCAGCAGCTTAGCGGCGCAGGGGGACAATGAGCAGTTCTTC. Translation gives CASSLAAQGDNEQFF.

V is TRBV28 and J is TRBJ1-3; D remains ambiguous. The CDR3 has 14 residues. The germline gives CDR1 MDHEN, CDR2 SYDVKM. Between the trimmed V and J ends, which lost 7 bases and 2 bases, there was a span of 12 bases. CDR3 bases: TGTGCCAGCATTGGAAGAGGGACTGGAAACACCATATATTTT. It specifies CASIGRGTGNTIYF.

The chain links TRBV5-4 to TRBJ2-3, with 9 bases lining up with TRBD2. CDR3 length: 16 residues. Germline CDR1 SGHNT, CDR2 YYREEE (reference sequence). Trimming took 1 base from V and 4 from J; bases not matched to a gene: 7. The CDR3 DNA is TGTGCCAGCAGCTTGCTTGGCGGGGGGGCGGCAGATACGCAGTATTTT. Translation gives CASSLLGGGAADTQYF.

This chain joins TRBV5-4 and TRBJ2-3, with 9 bases that match TRBD2. The CDR3 length is 15 residues. J lost 3 bases, V lost 5 bases, and 7 bases had no gene match. Germline CDR1 SGHNT, CDR2 YYREEE (reference sequence). In DNA, the CDR3 is TGTGCCAGCAGACTGGCGGGGGGGATAACAGATACGCAGTATTTT. It specifies CASRLAGGITDTQYF.

V gene TRBV4-3 combines with J gene TRBJ2-3, with 10 bases identical to TRBD2. The V segment lost 1 base and the J segment 5 bases; nucleotides outside the gene matches: 6. The CDR3 sequence is 16 residues long. Germline V gene data show CDR1 as LGHNA and CDR2 as YSLEER. CDR3 nucleotide sequence: TGCGCCAGCAGCCAAGGGCTAGCGGGGGTTGGAGATACGCAGTATTTT. This encodes CASSQGLAGVGDTQYF.

The sample holds a few counts of this clone. This chain uses TRBV19 with TRBJ1-5; a weak D match, TRBD1 (6 bases). CDR1 and CDR2 (germline): LNHDA, SQIVND (reference sequence). The V and J ends lost 6 bases and 4 bases respectively, with 16 bases between them. The CDR3 covers 15 residues. CDR3 amino acids: CASRPRDKVNQPQHF. The CDR3 DNA follows: TGTGCCAGTAGGCCTAGGGACAAGGTTAATCAGCCCCAGCATTTT.

V is TRBV2 and J is TRBJ2-1; 7 nucleotides line up with TRBD2. V dropped 4 bases and J dropped 6; count of bases not matched to a gene: 6. The CDR3 runs 14 residues. Germline V lookup: CDR1 SNHLY, CDR2 FYNNEI. DNA for the CDR3: TGTGCCAGCAGTGGGACTAGGGGTGGCAATGAGCAGTTCTTC. Its protein is CASSGTRGGNEQFF.

DNA of the CDR3: TGCGCCAGCAGCCTCCGACATGCAGCCCTCTACGAGCAGTACTTC. It codes for CASSLRHAALYEQYF. This rearrangement joins TRBV4-1 to TRBJ2-7; D remains ambiguous. In germline, CDR1 is MGHRA, CDR2 YSYEKL. V was shortened by 4 bases and J by 3 bases, with 16 bases between the two germline ends. The CDR3 contains 15 residues.

This chain joins TRBV6-1 and TRBJ1-3; 8 bases fit TRBD1. Germline V CDR1 and CDR2: MNHNS, SASEGT. J gave up 3 bases and V 7 bases, and 5 bases lay outside the gene matches. This CDR3 is built from 14 residues. CDR3 amino acids: CASISGGVGNTIYF. In nucleotides, the CDR3 is TGTGCCAGCATCTCAGGGGGCGTTGGAAACACCATATATTTT.

This chain uses TRBV29-1 with TRBJ2-7, with TRBD2 matching over 12 bases. V trimming: 5 bases; J trimming: 4 bases; junction bases outside the gene matches: 12. In germline, CDR1 is SQVTM, CDR2 ANQGSEA. The CDR3 is 16 amino acids. CDR3 sequence (DNA): TGCAGCGTTTATGGGCTAGCGGGGGGGGAGGTATACGAGCAGTACTTC. Translating it yields CSVYGLAGGEVYEQYF.

This clone has just a few counts. A junction end diverges from the germline sequence, so it may reflect a read error. The chain recombines TRBV9 with TRBJ1-4; 7 bases align to TRBD1. CDR1 is SGDLS, CDR2 YYNGEE, per germline. This CDR3 is 14 amino acids long. Here the CDR3 DNA reads TGTGCCAGCAGTGTAGGGGGCGCGGTTGAAAAACTGTTTTTT. Protein sequence: CASSVGGAVEKLFF.

V and J are TRBV29-1 and TRBJ2-7; 10 bases fit TRBD1. Germline trimming cut 7 bases from V and 6 bases from J; bases unmatched to any gene: 9. This CDR3 is 13 amino acids long. Germline CDR1 SQVTM, CDR2 ANQGSEA. The CDR3 DNA follows: TGCAGCGCTCGACCGGGACAGGGGACCGAGCAGTACTTC. Protein product: CSARPGQGTEQYF.

The chain carries TRBV27 and TRBJ2-1; tentatively, D is TRBD1 (5 bases). Trimming took off 1 base at V and 8 bases at J, with 18 bases between the two ends. Germline CDR1 and CDR2: MNHEY and SMNVEV (reference sequence). The CDR3 contains 16 residues. The CDR3 DNA reads as TGTGCCAGCAGTTTATTTGTATGGGGCGCAGACGATGAGCAGTTCTTC. This gives the protein CASSLFVWGADDEQFF.

The chain couples TRBV27 to TRBJ1-2, with 8 bases aligning to TRBD1. The CDR3 contains 16 residues. The germline V gene encodes CDR1 MNHEY and CDR2 SMNVEV (reference sequence). Unmatched junction bases numbered 14, after V lost 4 bases and J lost 7 bases. In DNA, the CDR3 is TGTGCCAGCAGTTCACAACGGACAGGGTTTTTGAGTGGCTACACCTTC. It is translated as CASSSQRTGFLSGYTF.

This clone was detected only once. The chain is built from TRBV29-1 and TRBJ2-1; 7 bases fit TRBD1. The germline V gene has CDR1 SQVTM and CDR2 ANQGSEA. This CDR3 has 12 amino acids. The CDR3 bases are TGCAGTGACAGGGAATCCTACAATGAGCAGTTCTTC. Translated, it gives CSDRESYNEQFF.